This T cell receptor beta chain comes out of a study of shared clonotypes between healthy human individuals. Turning to the study itself: Contributing individuals were two females and a few males aged 18 to 49.

Germline CDR1 reads SGHRS; CDR2 reads YFSETQ. This CDR3 has 14 residues. V dropped 7 bases and J dropped 0 bases, with 12 bases sitting between them. Study processing details: ImmunoSEQ output lacked quality scores and full-length reads, limiting matched filtering. Clones were read by immunoSEQ multiplex PCR, and TCRdb kept only the in-frame ones, dropping some. V and J calls and clone size are those listed in that table; D and trimming were worked out from the DNA. The table has roughly 2 million clones, around 95% seen once. Findings and caveats of the study: Even with large depth, rarefaction showed that sorted-subset sequencing was incomplete. Clonotype sharing across several donors was observed for around 4.5% of naive CD4 clonotypes.

Points on this clone: Its antigen remains unidentified.

The receptor's source is a man in his late teens or twenties in good health. The chain has TRBV5-1 and TRBJ2-3; D remains ambiguous. The sequencing input was naive CD4+ T cells sorted from blood. The subset was: CD45RA+ positively selected. CDR3 loop: CASRNPGSTDTQYF. DNA for the CDR3: TGCGCCAGCCGGAACCCGGGCAGCACAGATACGCAGTATTTT. The variable domain in full, completed from reference TRBV5-1 and TRBJ2-3, reads KAGVTQTPRYLIKTRGQQVTLSCSPISGHRSVSWYQQTPGQGLQFLFEYFSETQRNKGNFPGRFSGRQFSNSRSEMNVSTLELGDSALYLCASRNPGSTDTQYFGPGTRLTVL.